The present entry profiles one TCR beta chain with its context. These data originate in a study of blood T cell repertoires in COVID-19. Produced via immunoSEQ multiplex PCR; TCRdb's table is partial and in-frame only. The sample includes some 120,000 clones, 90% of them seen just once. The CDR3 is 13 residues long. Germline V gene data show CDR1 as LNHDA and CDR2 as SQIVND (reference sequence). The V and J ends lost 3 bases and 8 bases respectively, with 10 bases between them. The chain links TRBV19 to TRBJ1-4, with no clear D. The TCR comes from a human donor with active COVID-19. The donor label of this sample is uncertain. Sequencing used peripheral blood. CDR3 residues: CASSIPRSEKLFF. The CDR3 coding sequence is TGTGCCAGTAGTATCCCCAGATCCGAAAAACTGTTTTTT.